Presented here are 19 T cell receptor beta chains from one specimen sequenced in a study of OX40 agonist ivuxolimab in advanced cancers. Sequencing used immunoSEQ multiplex PCR; TCRdb keeps in-frame clones, though not all of them. The sample includes about 46,000 clones, around nine tenths seen only once; the top ten take 11%. The source was CD4+ or CD8+ T cells sorted from blood, collected in a trial of the OX40 agonist ivuxolimab. Every receptor here comes from an adult with an advanced solid tumor such as melanoma, head and neck, liver or kidney cancer.

As DNA, the CDR3 is TGTGCCAGCAGCCCTGCAGGGGGGCCTACAGATACGCAGTATTTT. It is translated as CASSPAGGPTDTQYF. The chain recombines TRBV28 with TRBJ2-3, with a tentative D call TRBD1 (7 bases). CDR1 and CDR2 (germline): MDHEN, SYDVKM. The CDR3 is made up of 15 amino acids. V was pared by 6 bases and J by 3 bases, with 16 bases between.

V usage is TRBV7-8 and J usage is TRBJ2-5; D remains unclear. Germline V lookup: CDR1 SGHVS, CDR2 FQNEAQ. The V gene lost 7 bases and the J gene lost 2 bases, with 11 bases spanning the gap. The CDR3 consists of 13 residues. For the CDR3, the DNA is TGTGCCAGCAACCCCCGGCCTCAAGAGACCCAGTACTTC. Translating gives CASNPRPQETQYF.

This chain connects TRBV10-3 to TRBJ2-1, with D possibly being TRBD1 (6 bases). This CDR3 is built from 13 residues. The V end was cut by 8 bases, the J end by 1 base, with 9 bases between. Looked up from germline, CDR1 is ENHRY and CDR2 is SYGVKD. CDR3 amino acids: CAIRDNSYNEQFF. DNA for the CDR3: TGTGCCATCCGGGACAATTCCTACAATGAGCAGTTCTTC.

V usage is TRBV4-2 and J usage is TRBJ2-7; 7 positions agree with TRBD1. The CDR3 sequence is 14 residues long. Germline CDR1 is LGHNA and CDR2 is YNFKEQ. The V segment lost 0 bases and the J segment 6 bases; nucleotides outside the gene matches: 5. CDR3: CASSQDEGAREQYF. The CDR3 region has the DNA TGTGCCAGCAGCCAAGATGAGGGGGCGCGCGAGCAGTACTTC.

The chain uses TRBV9 and TRBJ2-1; 9 bases align to TRBD2. The V gene end was trimmed by 0 bases and the J gene end by 4 bases; junction bases not matched to a gene: 5. This CDR3 region has 16 residues. In germline, CDR1 is SGDLS, CDR2 YYNGEE. The CDR3 DNA sequence: TGTGCCAGCAGCGTAGATAATAGCGGGGGTTACAATGAGCAGTTCTTC. This codes for CASSVDNSGGYNEQFF. Drawing the rest from reference TRBV9 and TRBJ2-1, the complete variable domain is DSGVTQTPKHLITATGQRVTLRCSPRSGDLSVYWYQQSLDQGLQFLIQYYNGEERAKGNILERFSAQQFPDLHSELNLSSLELGDSALYFCASSVDNSGGYNEQFFGPGTRLTVL.

This chain joins TRBV28 and TRBJ1-5, with D possibly being TRBD1 (6 bases). CDR3 length: 15 amino acids. V shed 6 bases and J shed 3 bases, with 15 bases lying between them. The germline V gene has CDR1 MDHEN and CDR2 SYDVKM. For the CDR3, the DNA is TGTGCCAGCAGGTCGGCAGGGGTGAACAATCAGCCCCAGCATTTT. This encodes CASRSAGVNNQPQHF.

The rearrangement uses TRBV9 and TRBJ1-1, with D maybe TRBD1 (5 bases). The ends were cut back, 4 bases at V and 5 bases at J, with 12 bases in the middle. This CDR3 spans 13 amino acids. Germline CDR1 reads SGDLS; CDR2 reads YYNGEE. CDR3 sequence (DNA): TGTGCCAGCAGCCCCGGAGGGGAAACTGAAGCTTTCTTT. It codes for CASSPGGETEAFF.

The chain uses TRBV18 and TRBJ2-1; the match to TRBD2 covers 7 bases. Germline CDR1 KGHSH, CDR2 LQKENI. Losses at the gene ends were 0 bases for V and 4 bases for J; bases not matched to a gene: 6. The CDR3 runs 16 residues. CDR3 DNA: TGTGCCAGCTCACCACCGGGAGGGCCGAGGTACAATGAGCAGTTCTTC. This codes for CASSPPGGPRYNEQFF.

J is TRBJ2-1 and V is TRBV7-9; 7 bases are a match to TRBD1. Germline values: CDR1 SEHNR, CDR2 FQNEAQ (reference sequence). The V gene end was trimmed by 5 bases and the J gene end by 3 bases; junction bases not matched to a gene: 7. The CDR3 has 15 amino acids. The CDR3 sequence: CASSRWTGLYNEQFF. The CDR3 bases are TGTGCCAGCAGCCGATGGACAGGCCTCTACAATGAGCAGTTCTTC.

The chain uses TRBV4-1 and TRBJ2-7, with a weak D call TRBD2 (5 bases). The CDR3 contains 15 residues. The V end lost 5 bases, the J end lost 5 bases, and 19 bases lay between the germline ends. Germline CDR1 is MGHRA and CDR2 is YSYEKL. CDR3 bases: TGCGCCAGCAGCGCTTACAATATAGGGAGCGACGAGCAGTACTTC. This sequence encodes CASSAYNIGSDEQYF.

The gene calls are TRBV19 and TRBJ2-1; TRBD2 aligns across 8 bases. The CDR3 consists of 14 residues. V lost 6 bases and J lost 6; bases outside the gene matches: 7. Germline loops: CDR1 LNHDA, CDR2 SQIVND (reference sequence). CDR3 nucleotides: TGTGCCAGTAGGCCGGGACTAGGACCCAATGAGCAGTTCTTC. It codes for CASRPGLGPNEQFF.

The J gene is TRBJ1-1, the V gene TRBV15; D may be TRBD1 (5 bases). Germline V gene lookup returns CDR1 LNHNV and CDR2 YYDKDF (reference sequence). With 0 bases removed from V and 6 bases from J, the gap between germline ends came to 11 bases. CDR3 length equals 14 residues. The CDR3 loop is CATSREPGRAEAFF. CDR3 bases: TGTGCCACCAGCAGAGAACCGGGACGGGCTGAAGCTTTCTTT.

CDR3 amino acids: CASSSSRGDGLKTQYF. The CDR3 DNA reads as TGTGCCAGCAGCTCGAGTAGGGGGGACGGGTTAAAGACCCAGTACTTC. The chain links TRBV14 to TRBJ2-5; D could derive from TRBD1 or TRBD2 (6 bases each). Trimming took 5 bases from V and 6 from J, leaving 22 bases between them. The CDR3 contains 16 residues. Germline assignment: CDR1 SGHDN and CDR2 FVKESK.

This rearrangement joins TRBV19 to TRBJ2-7, with 11 bases identical to TRBD2. Trimming took 7 bases from V and 4 from J; bases not matched to a gene: 9. This CDR3 region has 15 residues. The V gene's germline CDR1 is LNHDA and CDR2 SQIVND (reference sequence). CDR3 nucleotide sequence: TGTGCCAGTAAGTATTCTACTAGCGGGAGTTACGAGCAGTACTTC. This codes for CASKYSTSGSYEQYF.

The chain joins TRBV9 to TRBJ2-1; D not resolved. V lost 4 bases to trimming and J lost 0 bases, with 11 bases between them. Per the germline V gene, CDR1 is SGDLS and CDR2 is YYNGEE. The CDR3 is 15 residues long. The CDR3 sequence is CASSPWGSSYNEQFF. The CDR3 region has the DNA TGTGCCAGCAGCCCCTGGGGTAGCTCCTACAATGAGCAGTTCTTC.

The chain has TRBV21-1 and TRBJ1-1. TRBV21-1 is deemed a pseudogene. The CDR3 length is 13 residues. CDR3 sequence (DNA): TGTGCCAGCAGCCCCTTGGGGAACACTGAAGCTTTCTTT. Its translation is CASSPLGNTEAFF.

The gene calls are TRBV2 and TRBJ2-2, with TRBD1 matching over 8 bases. This CDR3 has 15 amino acids. V dropped 3 bases and J dropped 5; count of bases not matched to a gene: 5. CDR1 is SNHLY, CDR2 FYNNEI, per germline. CDR3 sequence reads: CASSDWTGLTGELFF. The CDR3 DNA is TGTGCCAGCAGTGACTGGACAGGGTTGACCGGGGAGCTGTTTTTT.

The V call is TRBV11-1, the J call TRBJ2-7, with 14 bases identical to TRBD2. Germline V gives CDR1 SGHAT, CDR2 FQDESV (reference sequence). This CDR3 region has 17 residues. V was clipped by 0 bases and J by 4 bases; unmatched bases: 5. The CDR3 reads CASSLAGGLAGDYEQYF. CDR3 nucleotide sequence: TGTGCCAGCAGCTTAGCGGGGGGACTAGCGGGAGATTACGAGCAGTACTTC.

This chain uses TRBV28 with TRBJ2-7, with 13 bases fitting TRBD2. V lost 5 bases and J lost 3; bases outside the gene matches: 4. This CDR3 comprises 15 residues. The germline V gene has CDR1 MDHEN and CDR2 SYDVKM. CDR3 in amino acids: CASSPGLAGVYEQYF. The CDR3 DNA follows: TGTGCCAGCAGTCCCGGACTAGCGGGAGTCTACGAGCAGTACTTC.